What follows are 8 T cell receptor beta chains derived from one specimen sequenced in a study of blood T cell repertoires in COVID-19 (TCRdb year 2020). Receptor libraries were prepared by the immunoSEQ multiplex PCR assay. Imported from immuneACCESS, the table was reduced by TCRdb to in-frame sequences with V and J called. These copies leave out some clones; in studies compared against another copy, an unresolved V gene accounts for under half, and the cause of the remainder is not known. This sample has 70,000 to 95,000 clones in its table, and 85% to 90% of those were observed once. The top ten clones comprise less than 6% of the sample. Sequencing input: peripheral blood. Receptor source: a woman older than 75 with active COVID-19.

The chain has TRBV11-2 and TRBJ2-2; D remains ambiguous. This CDR3 has 12 residues. Trimming left V 4 bases short and J 7 bases short, with 7 bases between. CDR1 is SGHAT, CDR2 FQNNGV, per germline. The chain's CDR3 is CASSSVFGELFF. CDR3 sequence (DNA): TGTGCCAGCAGCTCGGTGTTCGGGGAGCTGTTTTTT.

The genes are TRBV19 and TRBJ2-2, with D tentatively TRBD2 (5 bases). V gave up 1 base and J gave up 0 bases, with 6 bases separating them. Germline CDR1 reads LNHDA; CDR2 reads SQIVND (reference sequence). The CDR3 sequence is 15 residues long. CDR3 loop: CASSIAGANTGELFF. The DNA for the CDR3 is TGTGCCAGTAGTATAGCCGGGGCGAACACCGGGGAGCTGTTTTTT.

The chain combines TRBV20-1 with TRBJ2-1; D is undetermined. V lost 6 bases to trimming and J lost 10 bases, with 10 bases between them. This CDR3 comprises 10 residues. Germline V gives CDR1 DFQATT, CDR2 SNEGSKA (reference sequence). CDR3: CSAPRVEQFF. CDR3 DNA sequence: TGCAGTGCCCCCCGGGTGGAGCAGTTCTTC.

The V gene is TRBV9, the J gene TRBJ2-7, with 9 bases aligning to TRBD2. V dropped 1 base and J dropped 4; count of bases not matched to a gene: 18. The CDR3 is 19 amino acids. Germline V gene lookup returns CDR1 SGDLS and CDR2 YYNGEE. CDR3 protein: CASSVSRASGNYFFYEQYF. In DNA form, the CDR3 reads TGTGCCAGCAGCGTATCCCGGGCTAGCGGGAACTACTTTTTTTACGAGCAGTACTTC.

The chain recombines TRBV7-9 with TRBJ1-1; 7 bases agree with TRBD1. J gave up 1 base and V 4 bases, and 6 bases lay outside the gene matches. Germline V gives CDR1 SEHNR, CDR2 FQNEAQ (reference sequence). The CDR3 extends over 15 amino acids. The CDR3 loop is CASSSRQGSNTEAFF. CDR3 nucleotides: TGTGCCAGCAGCTCAAGACAGGGTTCGAACACTGAAGCTTTCTTT.

The chain uses TRBV6-1 and TRBJ2-3; D possibly corresponds to TRBD2 (6 bases). Deletions cut 3 bases from V and 4 bases from J, with 14 bases between. Germline CDR1 MNHNS, CDR2 SASEGT. The CDR3 consists of 15 residues. The CDR3 loop is CASSEGTPSPDTQYF. The CDR3 nucleotides are TGTGCCAGCAGTGAGGGGACTCCCTCCCCAGATACGCAGTATTTT.

The V gene is TRBV12-5, the J gene TRBJ2-1, with 11 bases that match TRBD2. CDR1 is LGHNT, CDR2 FRNRAP, per germline. V was clipped by 2 bases and J by 7 bases; unmatched bases: 10. The CDR3 totals 17 residues. CDR3 amino acids: CASGLLTSGSGPNEQFF. CDR3 sequence (DNA): TGTGCTAGTGGTTTGTTAACTAGCGGGAGTGGCCCTAATGAGCAGTTCTTC.

The V and J genes are TRBV18 and TRBJ1-4; the match to TRBD1 covers 10 bases. V was pared by 6 bases and J by 6 bases, with 4 bases of the junction left unmatched. This CDR3 is built from 14 residues. Germline CDR1 KGHSH, CDR2 LQKENI. CDR3 protein: CASSLTGGYEKLFF. CDR3 DNA: TGTGCCAGCTCGCTGACAGGGGGCTATGAAAAACTGTTTTTT.